The text below deals with one T cell receptor beta chain. This record comes from a study of T cell repertoires in ileal Crohn's disease. Study at large: Operated complications were stricturing disease (around 61%) and penetrating disease (roughly 39%).

Each sample's TCRB immunosequencing used about 470 nanograms of biopsy DNA. Profiling relied on immunoSEQ multiplex PCR, and the TCRdb table lists in-frame clones only, not all of them. The sample contains some 13,000 clones, just under 80% of which appear only once. CDR1 and CDR2 from the germline V gene are SGHRS and YFSETQ. V was clipped by 2 bases and J by 6 bases; unmatched bases: 6. This CDR3 spans 15 amino acids. Input material: ileal tissue. The clonotype originates from an adult with Crohn's disease. V and J are TRBV5-1 and TRBJ2-1; 9 nucleotides line up with TRBD2. CDR3 in DNA: TGCGCCAGCAGCTTAGCGGGAGGCCCCTTCAATGAGCAGTTCTTC. Translating gives CASSLAGGPFNEQFF.